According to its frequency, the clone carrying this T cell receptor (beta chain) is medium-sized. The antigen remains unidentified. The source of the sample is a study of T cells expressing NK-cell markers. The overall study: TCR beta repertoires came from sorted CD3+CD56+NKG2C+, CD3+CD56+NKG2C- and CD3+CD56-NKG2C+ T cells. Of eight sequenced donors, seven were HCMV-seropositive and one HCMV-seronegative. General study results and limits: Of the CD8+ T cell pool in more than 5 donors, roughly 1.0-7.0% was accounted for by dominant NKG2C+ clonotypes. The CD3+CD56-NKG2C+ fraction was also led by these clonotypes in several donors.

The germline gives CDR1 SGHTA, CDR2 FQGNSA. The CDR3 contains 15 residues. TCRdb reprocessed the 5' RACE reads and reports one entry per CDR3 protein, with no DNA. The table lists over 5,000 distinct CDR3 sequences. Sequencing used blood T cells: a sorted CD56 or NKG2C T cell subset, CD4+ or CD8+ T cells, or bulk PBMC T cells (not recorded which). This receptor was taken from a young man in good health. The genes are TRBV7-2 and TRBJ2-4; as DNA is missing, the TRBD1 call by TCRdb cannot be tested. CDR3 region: CASSLRQGAVNIQYF.